The source of this TCR beta chain is a study of T cell changes during pregnancy in multiple sclerosis. Germline values: CDR1 SGDLS, CDR2 YYNGEE. This CDR3 is 18 amino acids long. Trimming cost V 0 bases and J 0 bases; bases outside gene matches: 8. Measured with immunoSEQ multiplex PCR; TCRdb has only the in-frame clones, and not every one. The table includes tens of thousands of clones, 80% to 95% detected once. The V gene is TRBV9, the J gene TRBJ2-1; TRBD2 matches at 8 bases. The receptor comes from a female donor with multiple sclerosis, enrolled in a pregnancy study. The source was peripheral blood, collected in the second trimester of pregnancy. The CDR3 DNA sequence: TGTGCCAGCAGCGTAGGGCTAGCGGGCCGCGGCTCCTACAATGAGCAGTTCTTC. Protein product: CASSVGLAGRGSYNEQFF.